The 20 T cell receptor beta chains below all came from one sample that was sequenced in a study of blood T cell repertoires in COVID-19. Some clones are missing from TCRdb's copy, which holds only in-frame ones; the method was immunoSEQ multiplex PCR. The sample includes some 240,000 clones, about 79% seen only once; the top ten take approximately 10%. Material: peripheral blood. The origin of the receptors is a man aged 45-60 years with active or convalescent COVID-19.

A note on this clone: A read error may produce the germline difference seen at one junction end. The gene calls are TRBV28 and TRBJ1-5; 7 bases are a match to TRBD1. Germline V gene sequence: CDR1 MDHEN, CDR2 SYDVKM. There are 15 residues in the CDR3. The chain's CDR3 is CASSRDSLSHQPQHF. The CDR3 coding sequence is TGTGCCAGCAGCCGGGACAGTCTTAGCCATCAGCCCCAGCATTTT.

The gene calls are TRBV9 and TRBJ1-5, with D uncertain. From germline, CDR1 is SGDLS and CDR2 YYNGEE. Trimming took off 4 bases at V and 6 bases at J, with 11 bases between the two ends. This CDR3 comprises 13 residues. As DNA, the CDR3 is TGTGCCAGCAGCCTTTCCCCTTCTCAGCCCCAGCATTTT. Translated: CASSLSPSQPQHF. The whole variable domain, remainder taken from reference TRBV9 and TRBJ1-5, is DSGVTQTPKHLITATGQRVTLRCSPRSGDLSVYWYQQSLDQGLQFLIQYYNGEERAKGNILERFSAQQFPDLHSELNLSSLELGDSALYFCASSLSPSQPQHFGDGTRLSIL.

The chain has TRBV5-6 and TRBJ2-1; 8 nucleotides align to TRBD2. This CDR3 comprises 17 residues. Per the germline V gene, CDR1 is SGHDT and CDR2 is YYEEEE. V gave up 4 bases and J gave up 2 bases; unmatched junction bases: 11. CDR3 sequence reads: CASSPAGSGGPYNEQFF. Here the CDR3 DNA reads TGTGCCAGCAGCCCGGCCGGGTCGGGGGGGCCCTACAATGAGCAGTTCTTC.

The chain links TRBV7-2 to TRBJ2-7; D possibly corresponds to TRBD1 (7 bases). CDR3 length: 15 amino acids. V was cut by 4 bases and J by 3 bases, with 16 bases left in between. Germline V gene sequence: CDR1 SGHTA, CDR2 FQGNSA. This CDR3 is CASSSGGGGYYEQYF. CDR3 nucleotide sequence: TGTGCCAGCAGCTCAGGAGGGGGCGGTTACTACGAGCAGTACTTC.

The chain joins TRBV23-1 to TRBJ1-3; TRBD1 matches 8 bases. TRBV23-1 is identified as an open reading frame with a role that is uncertain. This CDR3 has 17 amino acids. V gave up 3 bases and J gave up 0 bases; unmatched junction bases: 7. CDR3 DNA sequence: TGCGCCAGCAGTCACCCCCGACAGGGGAGCTCTGGAAACACCATATATTTT. This translates into CASSHPRQGSSGNTIYF.

This clone was seen only a few times. This chain uses TRBV4-3 with TRBJ2-7, with 7 bases identical to TRBD1. This CDR3 is 15 amino acids long. With V trimmed by 1 base and J by 2 bases, 5 bases remained unmatched. The germline V gene encodes CDR1 LGHNA and CDR2 YSLEER. CDR3: CASSQGQGTTYEQYF. CDR3 sequence (DNA): TGCGCCAGCAGCCAAGGACAGGGAACGACCTACGAGCAGTACTTC.

The chain has TRBV2 and TRBJ1-6; D perhaps matches TRBD1 (6 bases). V lost 5 bases to trimming and J lost 5 bases, with 16 bases between them. The CDR3 consists of 16 residues. The germline V gene has CDR1 SNHLY and CDR2 FYNNEI. Here the CDR3 reads CASSTGTVMDNSPLHF. The DNA for the CDR3 is TGTGCCAGCAGTACAGGGACCGTGATGGATAATTCACCCCTCCACTTT. The entire variable domain, with the rest obtained from reference TRBV2 and TRBJ1-6, is as follows: EPEVTQTPSHQVTQMGQEVILRCVPISNHLYFYWYRQILGQKVEFLVSFYNNEISEKSEIFDDQFSVERPDGSNFTLKIRSTKLEDSAMYFCASSTGTVMDNSPLHFGNGTRLTVT.

The count of this clone is one. CDR3 coding DNA: TGTGCCAGCAGCTTGGAGGGGGTTGGCTACACCTTC. This encodes CASSLEGVGYTF. The chain links TRBV5-6 to TRBJ1-2; D is perhaps TRBD1 (6 bases). Germline-derived CDR1 and CDR2 are SGHDT and YYEEEE. CDR3 length: 12 amino acids. The V and J ends lost 0 bases and 7 bases respectively, with 7 bases between them. Combining the CDR3 with reference TRBV5-6 and TRBJ1-2 gives the whole variable domain DAGVTQSPTHLIKTRGQQVTLRCSPKSGHDTVSWYQQALGQGPQFIFQYYEEEERQRGNFPDRFSGHQFPNYSSELNVNALLLGDSALYLCASSLEGVGYTFGSGTRLTVV.

The V and J genes are TRBV20-1 and TRBJ1-5; D ambiguous. The CDR3 is made up of 15 amino acids. The V end lost 3 bases, the J end lost 5 bases, and 17 bases lay between the germline ends. In germline, CDR1 is DFQATT, CDR2 SNEGSKA (reference sequence). Written as DNA, the CDR3 is TGCAGTGCTAGTAAAGCGGTCGGGCATCATCAGCCCCAGCATTTT. Residues: CSASKAVGHHQPQHF.

The rearrangement links TRBV27 to TRBJ1-2; 9 bases line up with TRBD1. This CDR3 contains 12 residues. Germline-derived CDR1 and CDR2 are MNHEY and SMNVEV (reference sequence). With V trimmed by 6 bases and J by 6 bases, 2 bases remained unmatched. Here the CDR3 DNA reads TGTGCCAGCAGGACAGGGGGGGATGGCTACACCTTC. It yields the protein CASRTGGDGYTF.

V and J are TRBV19 and TRBJ2-1, with TRBD2 identical over 7 bases. V lost 4 bases to trimming and J lost 6 bases; unmatched junction nucleotides: 3. The CDR3 is 13 amino acids. Germline CDR1 is LNHDA and CDR2 is SQIVND (reference sequence). The CDR3 bases are TGTGCCAGTAGTAATGGCGGGAGCAATGAGCAGTTCTTC. It is translated as CASSNGGSNEQFF.

This rearrangement joins TRBV19 to TRBJ1-2; D possibly corresponds to TRBD1 (6 bases). Trimming left V 5 bases short and J 7 bases short, with 14 bases between. CDR1 LNHDA and CDR2 SQIVND come from the germline V gene (reference sequence). This CDR3 comprises 13 residues. The CDR3 loop is CASSLGAGSGYTF. For the CDR3, the DNA is TGTGCCAGTAGTCTGGGGGCTGGGAGTGGCTACACCTTC.

The chain combines TRBV6-6 with TRBJ1-2; the D is unclear. Germline CDR1 and CDR2: MNHNY and SVGAGI (reference sequence). The CDR3 is made up of 14 amino acids. Trimming stripped 6 bases from V and 4 bases from J, with 15 bases between. DNA for the CDR3: TGTGCCAGCAGGACGGGGAAAATTACCTATGGCTACACCTTC. Protein product: CASRTGKITYGYTF.

V is TRBV10-3 and J is TRBJ2-2; 10 nucleotides match TRBD1. Germline lookup yields CDR1 ENHRY and CDR2 SYGVKD. V dropped 0 bases and J dropped 5; count of bases not matched to a gene: 3. There are 16 residues in the CDR3. DNA of the CDR3: TGTGCCATCAGTGAGTCGGACAGGGGGGAAACCGGGGAGCTGTTTTTT. It encodes CAISESDRGETGELFF.

The chain recombines TRBV7-6 with TRBJ2-7, with 8 nucleotides matching TRBD1. The CDR3 sequence is 16 residues long. Trimming at V came to 4 bases and at J to 3 bases, leaving 11 bases not matched to a gene. Germline CDR1 and CDR2: SGHVS and FNYEAQ. CDR3 amino acids: CASSSRDGQGHYEQYV. CDR3 nucleotides: TGTGCCAGCAGCTCCCGGGACGGACAGGGTCACTACGAGCAGTACGTC.

V usage is TRBV6-5 and J usage is TRBJ1-2; a weak D match, TRBD1 (6 bases). This CDR3 has 14 residues. Deletions cut 6 bases from V and 8 bases from J, with 19 bases between. Germline CDR1 MNHEY, CDR2 SVGAGI. CDR3 nucleotides: TGTGCCAGCAGGCAACTCCGGGGGGGGCACGGCTACACCTTC. As protein: CASRQLRGGHGYTF.

The V and J genes are TRBV12-3 or TRBV12-4 and TRBJ2-7; 7 bases match TRBD2. Trimming took 6 bases from V and 7 from J; bases not matched to a gene: 9. This CDR3 region has 13 residues. The CDR3 nucleotides read TGTGCCAGCAGCCCCGCAGGGAGGGGTGAGCAGTACTTC. Its protein is CASSPAGRGEQYF.

The gene calls are TRBV18 and TRBJ1-1, with 7 bases matching TRBD1. There are 16 residues in the CDR3. The germline V gene encodes CDR1 KGHSH and CDR2 LQKENI. Trimming cost V 3 bases and J 1 base; bases outside gene matches: 8. CDR3 DNA: TGTGCCAGCTCACCTTTGAACCCAGGGGGGAACACTGAAGCTTTCTTT. It codes for CASSPLNPGGNTEAFF.

The J gene is TRBJ2-5, the V gene TRBV7-3, with a tentative D call TRBD1 (5 bases). The CDR3 loop spans 14 amino acids. V was clipped by 5 bases and J by 5 bases, with 15 bases between them. CDR1 and CDR2 from the germline V gene are SGHTA and FQGTGA. CDR3 loop: CASSPHPAGETQYF. The CDR3 nucleotides read TGTGCCAGCAGCCCGCACCCGGCAGGGGAGACCCAGTACTTC.

The chain joins TRBV2 to TRBJ1-2; D not resolved. The CDR3 runs to 14 residues. Germline CDR1 is SNHLY and CDR2 is FYNNEI. V lost 3 bases, J lost 4 bases, and 12 bases lay in between. The CDR3 DNA sequence: TGTGCCAGCAGTGAGGACGGAGGGATCTATGGCTACACCTTC. Translating gives CASSEDGGIYGYTF. The full variable domain, rest sourced from reference TRBV2 and TRBJ1-2, is EPEVTQTPSHQVTQMGQEVILRCVPISNHLYFYWYRQILGQKVEFLVSFYNNEISEKSEIFDDQFSVERPDGSNFTLKIRSTKLEDSAMYFCASSEDGGIYGYTFGSGTRLTVV.